The rows below give T cell receptor beta chains drawn from one sample of a study of shared T cell receptors in the human thymus. The repertoire was sequenced with immunoSEQ multiplex PCR; TCRdb's copy has only in-frame clones and lacks some. The top ten clones hold around 0.01% of a sample with 700,000 or so clones, approximately 85% of them seen once. This sample was shared with a second study, whose subject was human thymus T cells.

What was sequenced was thymocytes. Receptor source: a girl less than two years old with a congenital heart defect. Each CDR3 is given with its conserved first and last residue. Each record gives: V gene, CDR3 length, clone size, J gene, D gene, CDR3 protein, CDR3 DNA. A D gene is named only where the DNA matches it firmly. Only some rows state a clone size, as once, few, many or a class for expanded clones.

V gene: TRBV10-2; CDR3 length: 18; clone size: .; J gene: TRBJ1-5; D gene: .; CDR3 protein: CASSELQELYPHNQPQHF; CDR3 DNA: TGCGCCAGCAGTGAGCTGCAAGAACTTTACCCTCACAATCAGCCCCAGCATTTT
V gene: TRBV29-1; CDR3 length: 14; clone size: few; J gene: TRBJ1-2; D gene: .; CDR3 protein: CSVEAPRGIRGYTF; CDR3 DNA: TGCAGCGTTGAAGCCCCGCGCGGGATCAGGGGCTACACCTTC
V gene: TRBV5-1; CDR3 length: 15; clone size: .; J gene: TRBJ1-1; D gene: .; CDR3 protein: CASSLAPGENTEAFF; CDR3 DNA: TGCGCCAGCAGCTTGGCGCCAGGGGAGAACACTGAAGCTTTCTTT
V gene: TRBV27; CDR3 length: 21; clone size: .; J gene: TRBJ2-3; D gene: TRBD2; CDR3 protein: CASSLVGPSISGLAGVYTQYF; CDR3 DNA: TGTGCCAGCAGTTTAGTGGGTCCAAGTATAAGTGGACTAGCGGGGGTGTATACGCAGTATTTT
V gene: TRBV6-6; CDR3 length: 16; clone size: .; J gene: TRBJ1-2; D gene: TRBD1; CDR3 protein: CASSYPKGGHLYGYTF; CDR3 DNA: TGTGCCAGCAGTTACCCGAAAGGGGGCCACCTTTATGGCTACACCTTC
V gene: TRBV6-5; CDR3 length: 14; clone size: .; J gene: TRBJ1-1; D gene: TRBD1; CDR3 protein: CASKRGRMNTEAFF; CDR3 DNA: TGTGCCAGCAAAAGGGGGCGAATGAACACTGAAGCTTTCTTT
V gene: TRBV19; CDR3 length: 18; clone size: .; J gene: TRBJ2-5; D gene: TRBD2; CDR3 protein: CASSILPRLAGGIETQYF; CDR3 DNA: TGTGCCAGTAGTATTCTCCCGCGGCTAGCGGGGGGGATAGAGACCCAGTACTTC
V gene: TRBV29-1; CDR3 length: 14; clone size: few; J gene: TRBJ1-1; D gene: .; CDR3 protein: CSVEEGGEGTEAFF; CDR3 DNA: TGCAGCGTTGAAGAAGGGGGGGAGGGCACTGAAGCTTTCTTT
V gene: TRBV5-6; CDR3 length: 17; clone size: .; J gene: TRBJ2-5; D gene: TRBD2; CDR3 protein: CASSWSFGTSGQETQYF; CDR3 DNA: TGTGCCAGCAGCTGGTCTTTTGGGACTAGCGGGCAAGAGACCCAGTACTTC
V gene: TRBV5-1; CDR3 length: 13; clone size: .; J gene: TRBJ2-7; D gene: .; CDR3 protein: CASSSGTRADQYF; CDR3 DNA: TGCGCCAGCAGCTCTGGGACACGGGCTGACCAGTACTTC
V gene: TRBV5-6; CDR3 length: 19; clone size: .; J gene: TRBJ1-3; D gene: TRBD1; CDR3 protein: CASQLTGGDLWITGNTIYF; CDR3 DNA: TGTGCCAGCCAGCTCACAGGGGGCGATCTGTGGATTACTGGAAACACCATATATTTT
V gene: TRBV5-1; CDR3 length: 15; clone size: .; J gene: TRBJ1-1; D gene: .; CDR3 protein: CASSLVRGRDTEAFF; CDR3 DNA: TGCGCCAGCAGCTTGGTCCGGGGAAGGGACACTGAAGCTTTCTTT
V gene: TRBV6-5; CDR3 length: 13; clone size: once; J gene: TRBJ1-1; D gene: TRBD1; CDR3 protein: CASSYTRQGAAFF; CDR3 DNA: TGTGCCAGCAGTTACACCAGACAGGGGGCAGCTTTCTTT
V gene: TRBV15; CDR3 length: 20; clone size: .; J gene: TRBJ1-2; D gene: TRBD1; CDR3 protein: CATSTHPAGTGDVRSYGYTF; CDR3 DNA: TGTGCCACCAGCACGCACCCGGCCGGGACAGGGGATGTAAGGTCCTATGGCTACACCTTC
V gene: TRBV12-5; CDR3 length: 16; clone size: once; J gene: TRBJ1-1; D gene: .; CDR3 protein: CASGFSGVTMNTEAFF; CDR3 DNA: TGTGCTAGTGGTTTTTCAGGGGTTACGATGAACACTGAAGCTTTCTTT
V gene: TRBV7-9; CDR3 length: 16; clone size: .; J gene: TRBJ1-3; D gene: TRBD1; CDR3 protein: CASSLSSRGQGNTIYF; CDR3 DNA: TGTGCCAGCAGCTTGAGTTCTCGGGGACAGGGAAACACCATATATTTT
V gene: TRBV14; CDR3 length: 17; clone size: .; J gene: TRBJ2-3; D gene: TRBD2; CDR3 protein: CASSQEKAGGPIDTQYF; CDR3 DNA: TGTGCCAGCAGCCAAGAAAAAGCGGGGGGGCCAATAGATACGCAGTATTTT
V gene: TRBV7-9; CDR3 length: 15; clone size: .; J gene: TRBJ1-4; D gene: TRBD1; CDR3 protein: CASSLGRGLGEKLFF; CDR3 DNA: TGTGCCAGCAGCTTAGGCAGGGGGTTGGGAGAAAAACTGTTTTTT
V gene: TRBV30; CDR3 length: 18; clone size: .; J gene: TRBJ2-1; D gene: TRBD2; CDR3 protein: CAWSEIPGLAGGQHEQFF; CDR3 DNA: TGTGCCTGGAGTGAAATTCCGGGACTAGCGGGGGGGCAACATGAGCAGTTCTTC
V gene: TRBV15; CDR3 length: 19; clone size: .; J gene: TRBJ2-2; D gene: TRBD2; CDR3 protein: CATSRPGLAGGSGTGELFF; CDR3 DNA: TGTGCCACCAGCAGACCCGGACTAGCGGGGGGTAGTGGGACCGGGGAGCTGTTTTTT
V gene: TRBV4-1; CDR3 length: 15; clone size: .; J gene: TRBJ2-7; D gene: TRBD1; CDR3 protein: CASSQRTGGTYEQYF; CDR3 DNA: TGCGCCAGCAGCCAACGGACAGGGGGGACCTACGAGCAGTACTTC
V gene: TRBV6-1; CDR3 length: 15; clone size: .; J gene: TRBJ2-7; D gene: .; CDR3 protein: CASKGGRNGSYEQYF; CDR3 DNA: TGTGCCAGCAAGGGGGGGAGGAATGGATCCTACGAGCAGTACTTC
V gene: TRBV5-1; CDR3 length: 15; clone size: .; J gene: TRBJ1-3; D gene: TRBD1; CDR3 protein: CASSWKTGDSRTIYF; CDR3 DNA: TGCGCCAGCAGCTGGAAAACAGGGGATTCAAGGACCATATATTTT
V gene: TRBV25-1; CDR3 length: 15; clone size: .; J gene: TRBJ2-7; D gene: TRBD1; CDR3 protein: CASSDGTGYPYEQYF; CDR3 DNA: TGTGCCAGCAGTGATGGGACAGGGTATCCCTACGAGCAGTACTTC
V gene: TRBV15; CDR3 length: 15; clone size: .; J gene: TRBJ1-1; D gene: .; CDR3 protein: CATSPPRQKNTEAFF; CDR3 DNA: TGTGCCACCAGCCCTCCGCGACAGAAGAACACTGAAGCTTTCTTT
V gene: TRBV29-1; CDR3 length: 12; clone size: .; J gene: TRBJ1-2; D gene: .; CDR3 protein: CSAVRDTYGYTF; CDR3 DNA: TGCAGCGCAGTCAGGGACACGTATGGCTACACCTTC
V gene: TRBV9; CDR3 length: 13; clone size: .; J gene: TRBJ2-5; D gene: .; CDR3 protein: CASSVGKMGTQYF; CDR3 DNA: TGTGCCAGCAGCGTGGGCAAAATGGGGACCCAGTACTTC
V gene: TRBV5-1; CDR3 length: 15; clone size: .; J gene: TRBJ1-2; D gene: TRBD1; CDR3 protein: CASSLARDRDYGYTF; CDR3 DNA: TGCGCCAGCAGCTTGGCCAGGGACAGAGACTATGGCTACACCTTC
V gene: TRBV5-1; CDR3 length: 14; clone size: .; J gene: TRBJ2-3; D gene: TRBD2; CDR3 protein: CASSLGSGGLGWYF; CDR3 DNA: TGCGCCAGCAGCTTGGGCAGCGGGGGCCTTGGGTGGTATTTT
V gene: TRBV7-4; CDR3 length: 15; clone size: .; J gene: TRBJ1-2; D gene: .; CDR3 protein: CASSPQRGPVDGYTF; CDR3 DNA: TGTGCCAGCAGCCCTCAGCGGGGGCCGGTGGATGGCTACACCTTC
V gene: TRBV5-1; CDR3 length: 16; clone size: .; J gene: TRBJ1-2; D gene: TRBD1; CDR3 protein: CASRPGQGPELYGYTF; CDR3 DNA: TGCGCCAGCAGGCCGGGACAGGGGCCCGAACTCTATGGCTACACCTTC
V gene: TRBV4-1; CDR3 length: 18; clone size: .; J gene: TRBJ1-5; D gene: .; CDR3 protein: CASSQDRDTYYSNQPQHF; CDR3 DNA: TGCGCCAGCAGCCAAGACCGGGACACCTACTATAGCAATCAGCCCCAGCATTTT
V gene: TRBV4-1; CDR3 length: 16; clone size: .; J gene: TRBJ1-2; D gene: .; CDR3 protein: CASSQVLRKTSYGYTF; CDR3 DNA: TGCGCCAGCAGCCAGGTGTTGCGGAAAACTAGCTATGGCTACACCTTC
V gene: TRBV4-3; CDR3 length: 17; clone size: .; J gene: TRBJ2-5; D gene: .; CDR3 protein: CASSPTPGHANQETQYF; CDR3 DNA: TGCGCCAGCAGCCCGACCCCGGGACACGCCAACCAAGAGACCCAGTACTTC
V gene: TRBV7-2; CDR3 length: 19; clone size: once; J gene: TRBJ1-2; D gene: .; CDR3 protein: CASSLPHNPRPAEPYGYTF; CDR3 DNA: TGTGCCAGCAGCTTACCCCATAACCCTCGACCCGCGGAGCCCTATGGCTACACCTTC